This TCR beta chain was found in a study of metastatic and nonmetastatic thyroid tumors (TCRdb year 2020). Notes on the research overall: Repertoires from peripheral blood and from tumor or nodule tissue samples of malignant and benign thyroid patients were compared.

CDR3 length: 15 amino acids, cysteine to phenylalanine. Only the CDR3 region is kept as DNA, spanning 45 bases read in frame from base 1. Study-wide findings and limitations: TCR beta diversity was reported as significantly higher in malignant tumors than in benign nodules, in both blood and tumor samples.

Library prep was done by PCR. Instrument on record: Illumina HiSeq 4000. High-throughput sequencing was used to profile the TCR beta-chain CDR3 region of each patient. Per the authors' processing: Drawing on CDR3 differences between clinicopathological groups, the researchers built a classifier meant to tell apart patients with distant-metastatic papillary thyroid cancer. To measure repertoire diversity the researchers used the Shannon index, while the Morisita-Horn index served to gauge how similar the tumor and blood repertoires were. Using fastp trimming at Q25 and MiXCR clonotype assembly, TCRdb reanalyzed the public sequencing data and kept in-frame beta chains. Here the V and J calls rest on TCRdb's processing, not on the authors' analysis. In all, the sample holds about 38,000 clones, and about 45% of those were seen once. The ten most abundant clones make up roughly a quarter of the sample.

Before undergoing thyroid surgery, none of the patients had been given any kind of treatment. Using T-cell receptor beta sequencing, the researchers looked back retrospectively at clinical samples from patients, gathered between about 2011 and 2019. This clone was observed a handful of times. This receptor's antigen is unknown. An end of the junction differs from the germline gene, which may be a read error. Recombination connected TRBV12-3 or TRBV12-4 to TRBJ2-2; a confident D gene designation cannot be given. Input material: tumor tissue. This clonotype was sampled from a male donor with papillary thyroid cancer or a benign thyroid nodule (not recorded which). Some clones in this sample may be carry-over from other donors' samples. Read as DNA, the sequence is TGTGCCAGCAGTTTGGCAGGTTCGAACACCGTGGAGCTGTTTTTT. Translated, it reads CASSLAGSNTVELFF.